Listed below are T cell receptor beta chains from one sample, sequenced in a study of shared clonotypes between healthy human individuals. Using immunoSEQ multiplex PCR, the repertoire was profiled, and TCRdb retains in-frame clones only, with some absent. This sample yields over a million clones, of which roughly 96% are seen a single time; approximately 1.1% belongs to the top ten. The sample was naive CD4+ T cells sorted from blood. The receptors were sampled from a young man in good health. Each CDR3 is given with its conserved first and last residue. Fields, in order: D gene, J gene, V gene, clone size, CDR3 protein, CDR3 DNA. The D gene is left open where the match is weak. A row's size may be missing; if present it is once, few, many or a size class.

d_gene: TRBD1
j_gene: TRBJ2-5
v_gene: TRBV6-5
abundance: once
CDR3aa: CASSSLTGKGQETQYF
CDR3nt: TGTGCCAGCAGTTCATTGACAGGGAAGGGTCAAGAGACCCAGTACTTC

d_gene: NA
j_gene: TRBJ1-4
v_gene: TRBV7-2
abundance: NA
CDR3aa: CASSPSSRQSANEKLFF
CDR3nt: TGTGCCAGCAGCCCCAGCAGTAGACAGTCGGCTAATGAAAAACTGTTTTTT

d_gene: NA
j_gene: TRBJ2-7
v_gene: TRBV21-1
abundance: NA
CDR3aa: CASSDLAGEPYEQYF
CDR3nt: TGTGCCAGCAGCGATCTAGCGGGAGAGCCCTACGAGCAGTACTTC

d_gene: NA
j_gene: TRBJ2-3
v_gene: TRBV6-1
abundance: NA
CDR3aa: CASRLTDTQYF
CDR3nt: TGTGCCAGCAGGTTGACAGATACGCAGTATTTT

d_gene: NA
j_gene: TRBJ2-7
v_gene: TRBV7-6
abundance: NA
CDR3aa: CASSLSASYEQYF
CDR3nt: TGTGCCAGCAGCTTAAGTGCCTCCTACGAGCAGTACTTC

d_gene: NA
j_gene: TRBJ2-5
v_gene: TRBV5-5
abundance: NA
CDR3aa: CASSRDRPSRSTQYF
CDR3nt: TGTGCCAGCAGCCGCGACAGGCCGTCTAGGTCGACCCAGTACTTC

d_gene: TRBD1
j_gene: TRBJ2-3
v_gene: TRBV5-1
abundance: NA
CDR3aa: CASKPTGGSDTQYF
CDR3nt: TGCGCCAGCAAACCGACAGGGGGCTCGGATACGCAGTATTTT

d_gene: NA
j_gene: TRBJ1-1
v_gene: TRBV10-1
abundance: NA
CDR3aa: CASSLSVGATPTEAFF
CDR3nt: TGCGCCAGCAGTCTTAGCGTGGGTGCGACTCCCACTGAAGCTTTCTTT

d_gene: NA
j_gene: TRBJ2-1
v_gene: TRBV10-3
abundance: NA
CDR3aa: CAISERTRGSYEQFF
CDR3nt: TGTGCCATCAGTGAAAGGACTAGGGGGTCTTATGAGCAGTTCTTC

d_gene: TRBD1
j_gene: TRBJ1-1
v_gene: TRBV18
abundance: NA
CDR3aa: CASSLLVTGGKEWVNTEAFF
CDR3nt: TGTGCCAGCTCACTTTTGGTGACAGGGGGCAAAGAGTGGGTGAACACTGAAGCTTTCTTT

d_gene: NA
j_gene: TRBJ2-5
v_gene: TRBV5-4
abundance: NA
CDR3aa: CASSLVGQETQYF
CDR3nt: TGTGCCAGCAGCTTGGTCGGACAAGAGACCCAGTACTTC

d_gene: TRBD1
j_gene: TRBJ2-2
v_gene: TRBV5-1
abundance: once
CDR3aa: CASSLGQGSNTGELFF
CDR3nt: TGCGCCAGCAGCTTGGGACAGGGTTCGAACACCGGGGAGCTGTTTTTT

d_gene: NA
j_gene: TRBJ2-5
v_gene: TRBV5-1
abundance: NA
CDR3aa: CASSLTGLRQETQYF
CDR3nt: TGCGCCAGCAGCTTGACCGGGTTAAGGCAAGAGACCCAGTACTTC

d_gene: NA
j_gene: TRBJ2-2
v_gene: TRBV30
abundance: once
CDR3aa: CAWSPTASRARELFF
CDR3nt: TGTGCCTGGAGTCCTACGGCCTCCCGGGCCCGGGAGCTGTTTTTT

d_gene: NA
j_gene: TRBJ2-3
v_gene: TRBV13
abundance: once
CDR3aa: CASSLNPRGRSADTQYF
CDR3nt: TGTGCCAGCAGCTTAAACCCTAGAGGGAGGAGTGCAGATACGCAGTATTTT

d_gene: NA
j_gene: TRBJ1-2
v_gene: TRBV7-9
abundance: NA
CDR3aa: CASSLAAPRGDGHTF
CDR3nt: TGTGCCAGCAGCTTAGCTGCCCCTCGTGGGGACGGACACACCTTC

d_gene: TRBD1
j_gene: TRBJ1-2
v_gene: TRBV28
abundance: NA
CDR3aa: CASSSGTEPYGYTF
CDR3nt: TGTGCCAGCAGTTCTGGGACAGAACCATATGGCTACACCTTC

d_gene: NA
j_gene: TRBJ2-3
v_gene: TRBV10-3
abundance: NA
CDR3aa: CATRQQDTQYF
CDR3nt: TGTGCCACTCGGCAACAAGATACGCAGTATTTT

d_gene: TRBD2
j_gene: TRBJ2-3
v_gene: TRBV5-1
abundance: NA
CDR3aa: CASSSGTSGRPGTDTQYF
CDR3nt: TGCGCCAGCAGCTCAGGGACTAGCGGGAGACCAGGCACAGATACGCAGTATTTT

d_gene: TRBD2
j_gene: TRBJ2-3
v_gene: TRBV7-9
abundance: NA
CDR3aa: CASSLLAGAPPDTQYF
CDR3nt: TGTGCCAGCAGCCTCCTAGCGGGAGCTCCCCCAGATACGCAGTATTTT

d_gene: NA
j_gene: TRBJ2-5
v_gene: TRBV19
abundance: NA
CDR3aa: CASSATRIYQETQYF
CDR3nt: TGTGCCAGTAGTGCCACAAGGATTTACCAAGAGACCCAGTACTTC

d_gene: NA
j_gene: TRBJ2-5
v_gene: TRBV27
abundance: NA
CDR3aa: CASRGAGLGMRETQYF
CDR3nt: TGTGCCAGCAGAGGAGCGGGTTTGGGGATGCGAGAGACCCAGTACTTC

d_gene: NA
j_gene: TRBJ2-3
v_gene: TRBV21-1
abundance: NA
CDR3aa: CASSQRGVRGDTDTQYF
CDR3nt: TGTGCCAGCAGCCAGAGGGGGGTGAGAGGGGACACAGATACGCAGTATTTT

d_gene: NA
j_gene: TRBJ2-7
v_gene: TRBV7-7
abundance: NA
CDR3aa: CASSSGLPPYEQYF
CDR3nt: TGTGCTAGCAGCTCAGGACTACCTCCCTACGAGCAGTACTTC

d_gene: TRBD2
j_gene: TRBJ2-3
v_gene: TRBV11-3
abundance: NA
CDR3aa: CASSFSGSGADTQYF
CDR3nt: TGTGCCAGCAGCTTTAGCGGGAGTGGTGCAGATACGCAGTATTTT